Each of the 11 T cell receptor beta chains below was sequenced from the same sample in a study of blood T cells in healthy people across ages. For the second PCR, which ran for about 6 to 11 cycles, a sample-barcoded 5' primer and a J-beta primer mix were used. MiXCR was run by TCRdb on the 5' RACE reads, yielding one entry per CDR3 protein. This table has 1.5 million to 2 million distinct CDR3 sequences, about 28% appearing once. Specimen: blood. Source of these receptors: a woman aged 25-40 years in good health.

The chain couples TRBV10-3 to TRBJ2-3; 8 bases agree with TRBD2. This CDR3 region has 15 residues. J lost 9 bases, V lost 3 bases, and 11 bases had no gene match. Germline CDR1 and CDR2: ENHRY and SYGVKD. CDR3 in amino acids: CAISDSQTLAGTQYF. CDR3 in DNA: TGTGCCATCAGTGATTCCCAAACTTTAGCGGGAACGCAGTATTTT.

The table lists this clonotype with a few counts. The V call is TRBV7-9, the J call TRBJ2-7; tentatively, D is TRBD2 (6 bases). This CDR3 spans 18 amino acids. V lost 5 bases to trimming and J lost 2 bases, with 25 bases between them. Germline V gives CDR1 SEHNR, CDR2 FQNEAQ (reference sequence). CDR3 in DNA: TGTGCCAGCAGCCCAGCTGGAGGGATAGCCTTTTCTGCCTACGAGCAGTACTTC. The encoded protein is CASSPAGGIAFSAYEQYF.

V and J are TRBV5-1 and TRBJ1-2, with 9 bases fitting TRBD1. The trim removed 2 bases at V and 5 bases at J, leaving 4 bases unmatched. CDR3 length: 14 amino acids. Germline-derived CDR1 and CDR2 are SGHRS and YFSETQ. CDR3 protein: CASSFPGTGYGYTF. The CDR3 DNA reads as TGCGCCAGCAGCTTTCCCGGGACAGGGTATGGCTACACCTTC.

Concerning this clonotype: A single base separates this from a much larger clone, so it may be a read error. The chain employs TRBV3-1 and TRBJ2-7; D might be TRBD2 (5 bases). Germline V gene sequence: CDR1 LGHDT, CDR2 YNNKEL (reference sequence). Trimming took off 1 base at V and 7 bases at J, with 23 bases between the two ends. The CDR3 consists of 17 residues. The DNA for the CDR3 is TGTGCCAGCAGCCAAGTGCCCGCGGGCTACTTCTACAATGAGCAGTACTTC. Its protein product is CASSQVPAGYFYNEQYF.

This clonotype has just a few counts. The V gene is TRBV24-1, the J gene TRBJ2-1; D may be TRBD2 (5 bases). The CDR3 runs 15 residues. The ends were cut back, 1 base at V and 6 bases at J, with 12 bases in the middle. Per the germline V gene, CDR1 is KGHDR and CDR2 is SFDVKD. Here the CDR3 reads CATSDFQAGGNEQFF. The CDR3 region has the DNA TGTGCCACCAGTGATTTTCAGGCCGGAGGCAATGAGCAGTTCTTC.

In this sample, this clonotype turned up a few times. This chain uses TRBV5-1 with TRBJ2-3; D unresolved. Trimming removed 4 bases from V and 1 base from J, with 22 bases in between. Germline V gene lookup returns CDR1 SGHRS and CDR2 YFSETQ. The length of the CDR3 is 18 residues. The CDR3 loop is CASSPSPEPLSGTDTQYF. DNA of the CDR3: TGCGCCAGCAGCCCCTCCCCGGAGCCCTTAAGCGGCACAGATACGCAGTATTTT. Full variable domain (remainder filled in from reference TRBV5-1 and TRBJ2-3): KAGVTQTPRYLIKTRGQQVTLSCSPISGHRSVSWYQQTPGQGLQFLFEYFSETQRNKGNFPGRFSGRQFSNSRSEMNVSTLELGDSALYLCASSPSPEPLSGTDTQYFGPGTRLTVL.

The chain carries TRBV20-1 and TRBJ2-7; 7 bases align to TRBD1. Unmatched junction bases numbered 14, after V lost 2 bases and J lost 1 base. In germline, CDR1 is DFQATT, CDR2 SNEGSKA (reference sequence). CDR3 size: 17 residues. The CDR3 is CSARPGTELRTSYEQYF. The CDR3 coding sequence is TGCAGTGCTAGACCAGGGACAGAATTAAGAACATCCTACGAGCAGTACTTC.

With regard to this clonotype: A much larger clone sits a single nucleotide away, making a read error possible. The J gene is TRBJ2-1, the V gene TRBV28, with D perhaps matching TRBD1 or TRBD2 (5 bases each). The CDR3 totals 11 residues. Germline loops: CDR1 MDHEN, CDR2 SYDVKM. Trimming left V 8 bases short and J 13 bases short, with 15 bases between. The CDR3 sequence: CASRGEITQFF. CDR3 sequence (DNA): TGTGCCAGCCGAGGGGAAATAACCCAGTTCTTC.

The chain employs TRBV12-3 or TRBV12-4 and TRBJ2-2; 7 bases align to TRBD1. The CDR3 sequence is 15 residues long. With V trimmed by 6 bases and J by 3 bases, 7 bases remained unmatched. The CDR3 reads CASRDRDSYTGELFF. The DNA for the CDR3 is TGTGCCAGCAGAGACAGGGATTCCTACACCGGGGAGCTGTTTTTT.

This clonotype was recorded a few times. This chain uses TRBV2 with TRBJ2-7, with D perhaps matching TRBD2 (7 bases). The CDR3 totals 14 residues. V lost 0 bases, J lost 7 bases, and 13 bases lay in between. Germline loops: CDR1 SNHLY, CDR2 FYNNEI. The CDR3 protein is CASSEAGGPSEQYF. The CDR3 bases are TGTGCCAGCAGTGAAGCGGGGGGGCCGAGTGAGCAGTACTTC. The whole variable domain, remainder taken from reference TRBV2 and TRBJ2-7, is EPEVTQTPSHQVTQMGQEVILRCVPISNHLYFYWYRQILGQKVEFLVSFYNNEISEKSEIFDDQFSVERPDGSNFTLKIRSTKLEDSAMYFCASSEAGGPSEQYFGPGTRLTVT.

This clonotype was counted only a few times. The chain joins TRBV27 to TRBJ2-5; TRBD1 aligns across 8 bases. The germline V gene has CDR1 MNHEY and CDR2 SMNVEV (reference sequence). The CDR3 length is 15 residues. V lost 5 bases and J lost 3; bases outside the gene matches: 8. The chain's CDR3 is CASSTTGTGKETQYF. Written as DNA, the CDR3 is TGTGCCAGCAGTACGACCGGGACAGGCAAAGAGACCCAGTACTTC.